The 10 T cell receptor beta chains presented below share a single source sample, sequenced in a study of T cell changes during pregnancy in multiple sclerosis. The assay was immunoSEQ multiplex PCR, and TCRdb's table has in-frame clones only and misses some. This table has 60,000 to 75,000 clones, roughly 90% appearing once. The sample in question was peripheral blood, obtained before pregnancy. These receptors came from a female donor with multiple sclerosis, enrolled in a pregnancy study.

The rearrangement links TRBV2 to TRBJ1-2; D is ambiguous. CDR3 size: 13 residues. V lost 7 bases, J lost 4 bases, and 13 bases lay in between. Per germline, CDR1 SNHLY and CDR2 FYNNEI. This CDR3 reads CASMRGHGYGYTF. The CDR3 coding sequence is TGTGCCAGCATGCGAGGGCACGGCTATGGCTACACCTTC.

The chain is built from TRBV5-4 and TRBJ1-2, with D possibly TRBD1 on 6 matching bases. The V end was cut by 0 bases, the J end by 7 bases, with 19 bases between. Germline V CDR1 and CDR2: SGHNT, YYREEE (reference sequence). The CDR3 covers 16 residues. CDR3 sequence (DNA): TGTGCCAGCAGCTTGGATGGATCGGGCAGGGGCGGTGGCTACACCTTC. Translation gives CASSLDGSGRGGGYTF.

This chain joins TRBV7-2 and TRBJ2-7, with D unclear. CDR3 length: 15 amino acids. Per germline, CDR1 SGHTA and CDR2 FQGNSA. V lost 8 bases, J lost 6 bases, and 23 bases lay in between. The CDR3 coding sequence is TGTGCCAGCCGACTTAAGGCGGCGGCCCCCAGCGAGCAGTACTTC. Protein product: CASRLKAAAPSEQYF.

This clone was counted only a few times. The J gene is TRBJ1-5, the V gene TRBV4-3, with no clear D. Trimming pared 0 bases from V and 5 bases from J, leaving 5 bases between. The CDR3 runs 13 residues. In germline, CDR1 is LGHNA, CDR2 YSLEER. The CDR3 loop is CASSQDGYQPQHF. The CDR3 bases are TGCGCCAGCAGCCAAGACGGTTATCAGCCCCAGCATTTT.

The CDR3 sequence is CASSVGQVSYEQYF. In DNA, the CDR3 is TGTGCCAGCAGCGTAGGACAGGTCTCCTACGAGCAGTACTTC. The chain joins TRBV9 to TRBJ2-7; possible D gene TRBD1, 6 bases. The V and J ends lost 0 bases and 0 bases respectively, with 7 bases between them. The CDR3 length is 14 residues. Germline V gives CDR1 SGDLS, CDR2 YYNGEE.

The chain carries TRBV9 and TRBJ1-2, with 9 bases that match TRBD1. Trimming removed 2 bases from V and 3 bases from J; junction bases left unmatched: 2. The germline gives CDR1 SGDLS, CDR2 YYNGEE. The CDR3 spans 14 residues. The CDR3 loop reads CASSVDRGDYGYTF. The CDR3 region has the DNA TGTGCCAGCAGCGTTGACAGGGGGGACTATGGCTACACCTTC.

The J gene is TRBJ2-6, the V gene TRBV15; 11 bases fit TRBD1. Germline V gene data show CDR1 as LNHNV and CDR2 as YYDKDF (reference sequence). The CDR3 loop spans 19 amino acids. The J segment lost 1 base and the V segment lost 1 base, leaving 6 bases of the junction unmatched. The CDR3 sequence: CATSRGTGGGGSGANVLTF. CDR3 DNA sequence: TGTGCCACCAGCAGAGGGACAGGGGGCGGCGGTTCTGGGGCCAACGTCCTGACTTTC.

This sequence joins TRBV7-2 and TRBJ1-1; no clear D gene. The CDR3 totals 13 residues. V lost 3 bases, J lost 1 base, and 6 bases lay in between. Germline values: CDR1 SGHTA, CDR2 FQGNSA. CDR3 bases: TGTGCCAGCAGCTTTAGAGGGAACACTGAAGCTTTCTTT. Its protein is CASSFRGNTEAFF.

This chain uses TRBV5-4 with TRBJ2-6; 10 nucleotides agree with TRBD1. CDR1 SGHNT and CDR2 YYREEE come from the germline V gene (reference sequence). The CDR3 is 18 residues long. Trimming cost V 4 bases and J 0 bases; bases outside gene matches: 7. Here the CDR3 DNA reads TGTGCCAGCAGCCAAAAGACAGGGGGCATCTCTGGGGCCAACGTCCTGACTTTC. It specifies CASSQKTGGISGANVLTF.

DNA of the CDR3: TGTGCCAGCAGCTTGGGACAGGGGTCTGAAGCTTTCTTT. Protein: CASSLGQGSEAFF. This chain connects TRBV11-3 to TRBJ1-1; 10 positions agree with TRBD1. V trimming: 3 bases; J trimming: 6 bases; junction bases outside the gene matches: 1. CDR1 and CDR2 (germline): SGHNT, YENEEA. This CDR3 is 13 amino acids long.